This T cell receptor (beta chain) was captured in a study of T cell responses to AZD1222 COVID-19 vaccine (dated by TCRdb to about 2021). Regarding the research as a whole: Because spike-specific TCR depth and breadth did not differ between the two schedules, AZD1222 recipients who got a second dose at roughly 4 weeks were pooled with those who got a second dose at roughly 12 weeks. TCR sequencing covered some 240 trial participants: around 210 given two doses of AZD1222 and about 26 given two doses of MenACWY control vaccine. Trial participants were enrolled by age into subgroups of 18-55, 56-69 and 70-plus years, and around 150, 29 and 61 TCR-sequenced participants, respectively, were included in these subgroups.

The CDR3 regions of human TCRbeta chains were subjected to immunosequencing. The authors' analysis ran thus. TCRs in the repertoires were compared against a reference library of SARS-CoV-2-specific TCRs that had been generated with the MIRA antigen-specificity platform. Breadth was defined as the fraction of unique TCRs that were SARS-CoV-2-associated. Depth was defined as the fraction of total T cells that were SARS-CoV-2-associated. Using the MIRA data, every spike-specific TCR was mapped to the spike region that the TCR reacted to and assigned to either a CD4 or a CD8 class. Log10-transformed breadth and depth values were compared by one-way ANOVA with Sidak's multiple comparisons tests. TCRdb limited this immuneACCESS table to in-frame rearrangements with V and J called. A share of clones is missing; checked studies link under half to unresolved V genes, and the rest is unexplained. The V and J calls and the clone size are those of that table, but D and trimming were determined from the DNA. The table for this sample lists 130,000 to 150,000 clones; 70% to 90% of them were counted only once. The ten top clones hold approximately 16% of the sample.

For this clone: The clone's antigen remains unknown. Base-call qualities are not available, and no considerably larger clone is one nucleotide away.

Beyond this particular receptor, the publication reports: Conclusions about previously exposed vaccinees are limited because only six or seven AZD1222 recipients were SARS-CoV-2 seropositive at baseline. No day 14 peak-response samples were available, so repertoires were characterized only after the peak T cell response. A significant rise in spike-specific TCR breadth and depth was observed after two AZD1222 doses relative to day 0 and relative to MenACWY recipients. Participants were mostly white British, with more females than males. The authors suggested clonal diversity may have been underestimated. The whole spike protein was spanned by vaccine-associated CD4 TCRs, and dominant responses were seen in regions 160-218 and 743-854. Reportedly, almost half of the unique spike-specific TCRs recognized epitopes lying outside the regions that are mutated in the B.1.351 and B.1.1.7 variants. In the small 56-69-year group, the increase in depth fell short of significance, most likely because of low power.

From the germline V gene, CDR1 is KGHSH and CDR2 is LQKENI. V trim: 8 bases; J trim: 5 bases; unmatched bases: 6. Inclusive of the bounding cysteine and phenylalanine, the CDR3 is 13 residues long. CDR3 DNA only is kept here, 39 bases in frame from base 1. The sample's time point label, decoded: baseline before first vaccination. Vaccinee samples came from UK trials COV001 and COV002, including a single-blind randomized controlled phase 2/3 trial of AZD1222 (ChAdOx1 nCoV-19) in healthy adults. For TCRbeta chain sequencing, PBMC samples were collected from trial participants at day 0 and at day 28 after the second dose.

The chain is encoded by TRBV18 joined to TRBJ1-1, with 9 bases aligning to TRBD1. The sequence came from an adult in good health. The specimen was peripheral blood, collected on day 0 of AZD1222 vaccination. The sequenced DNA is TGTGCCAGCAAGGGACAGGGAGGAACTGAAGCTTTCTTT. It translates to CASKGQGGTEAFF.